This TCR beta chain came from a study of CD8+ T cells in alopecia areata. As for the study in general: Tofacitinib therapy lasting 6 to 18 months was followed by 6 months off drug. Study-wide points: An increase in clonality over normal scalp was evident in lesional scalp, especially alopecia totalis/universalis. Although TCR sharing was seen in mice, sharing across patients was less clear, possibly for HLA-related reasons. Normal skin's resident alphabeta T cells are sequenced alongside lesional scalp T cells.

RNA, once extracted, was reverse transcribed into cDNA for use as the sequencing template. Assay: immunoSEQ multiplex PCR; the TCRdb copy retains only in-frame clones and omits some. This sample has 100,000 to 150,000 clones, with about 47% found just once. The CDR3 sequence is 14 residues long. Germline assignment: CDR1 SNHLY and CDR2 FYNNEI. Trimming left V 3 bases short and J 9 bases short, with 15 bases between. This clone was seen a handful of times. Its antigen is as yet unknown. Specimen: CD8+ T cells sorted from blood, collected at week 0. The TCR sequence derives from a human donor with alopecia areata. The V and J genes are TRBV2 and TRBJ2-1; D possibly corresponds to TRBD1 (6 bases). This chain's CDR3 is CASSEGARMSEQFF. The CDR3 nucleotides read TGTGCCAGCAGTGAGGGGGCCCGGATGAGTGAGCAGTTCTTC.